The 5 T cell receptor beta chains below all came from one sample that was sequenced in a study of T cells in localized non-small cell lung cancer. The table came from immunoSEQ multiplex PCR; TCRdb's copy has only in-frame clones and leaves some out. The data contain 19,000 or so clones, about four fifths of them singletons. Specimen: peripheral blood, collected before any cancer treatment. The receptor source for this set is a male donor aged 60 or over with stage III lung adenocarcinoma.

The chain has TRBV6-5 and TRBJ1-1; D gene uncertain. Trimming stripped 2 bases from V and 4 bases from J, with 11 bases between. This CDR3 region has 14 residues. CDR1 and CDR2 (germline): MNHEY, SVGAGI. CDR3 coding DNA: TGTGCCAGCAGTTACGGCAGTAGGAGCACTGAAGCTTTCTTT. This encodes CASSYGSRSTEAFF.

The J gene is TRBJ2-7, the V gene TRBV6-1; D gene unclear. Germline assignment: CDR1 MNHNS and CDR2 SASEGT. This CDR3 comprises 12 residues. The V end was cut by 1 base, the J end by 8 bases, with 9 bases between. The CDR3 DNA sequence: TGTGCCAGCAGTGAAGTTTCGGGTAAGCAGTACTTC. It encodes CASSEVSGKQYF.

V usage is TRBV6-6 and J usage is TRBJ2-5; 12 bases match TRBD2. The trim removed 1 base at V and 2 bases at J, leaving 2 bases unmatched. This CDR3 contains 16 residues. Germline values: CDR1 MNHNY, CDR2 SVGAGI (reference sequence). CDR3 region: CASSYFGLAGQETQYF. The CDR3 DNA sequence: TGTGCCAGCAGTTACTTCGGACTAGCGGGGCAAGAGACCCAGTACTTC.

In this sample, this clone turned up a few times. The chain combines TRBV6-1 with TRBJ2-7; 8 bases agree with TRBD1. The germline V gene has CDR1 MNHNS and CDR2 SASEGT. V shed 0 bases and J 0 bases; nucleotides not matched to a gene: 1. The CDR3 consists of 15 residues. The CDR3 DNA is TGTGCCAGCAGTGAAGCAACAGGGGGCTCCTACGAGCAGTACTTC. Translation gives CASSEATGGSYEQYF.

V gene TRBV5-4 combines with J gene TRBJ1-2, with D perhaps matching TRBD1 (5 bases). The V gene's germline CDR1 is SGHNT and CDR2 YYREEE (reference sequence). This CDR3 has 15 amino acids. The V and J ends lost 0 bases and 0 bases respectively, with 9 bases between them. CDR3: CASSLDQGANYGYTF. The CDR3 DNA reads TGTGCCAGCAGCTTGGATCAGGGAGCTAACTATGGCTACACCTTC.